The T cell receptor (beta chain) under discussion was sequenced for a study of spatial heterogeneity in lung cancer. Study context: Unique TCR and UMI combinations averaged more than ten appearances each in raw reads. General observations from the study: Expanded tumor TCRs that were ubiquitous appeared in blood more at resection than follow-up.

Time point denoted: blood at routine non-recurrence follow-up after resection. Unsorted samples of tumor, nontumor lung or frozen PBMC had their whole RNA sequenced. This clonotype was detected only a few times. Its antigen remains unidentified. The study tagged each TCR cDNA molecule with a unique molecular identifier. TCRdb re-analysed the 5' RACE reads in MiXCR, keeping a single row per CDR3 protein. The repertoire holds around 110,000 distinct CDR3 sequences, with 10% to 15% as singletons. Trimming took 0 bases from V and 1 from J, leaving 14 bases between them. Germline-derived CDR1 and CDR2 are SGHRS and YFSETQ. The CDR3 is made up of 16 amino acids.

The clonotype originates from a male donor with early-stage non-small cell lung cancer. The sequencing here drew on PBMCs, taken at follow-up. V usage is TRBV5-1 and J usage is TRBJ2-7; D gene uncertain. The CDR3 loop reads CASSLAPMADSYEQYF. The CDR3 nucleotides read TGCGCCAGCAGCTTGGCCCCCATGGCAGATTCCTACGAGCAGTACTTC.